This T cell receptor beta chain originates from a study of cytomegalovirus exposure and HLA in healthy donors. Study observations and caveats: According to the study, around 180 TCR beta chains were cytomegalovirus-associated.

The assay was immunoSEQ multiplex PCR, and TCRdb's table has in-frame clones only and misses some. In the table there are 120,000 or so clones, 70% to 90% of which are singletons. As to this clone: The antigen is unknown.

This clonotype was sampled from a man aged 18 to 29 in good health and CMV-seropositive. Sequencing was carried out using PBMCs.

The CDR3 reads CASSAPDRVSGGYTF. In DNA form, the CDR3 reads TGTGCCAGCAGTGCCCCGGACAGGGTGTCGGGTGGCTACACCTTC. J is TRBJ1-2 and V is TRBV6-4; 8 bases match TRBD1. Unmatched junction bases numbered 11, after V lost 4 bases and J lost 7 bases. CDR3 length equals 15 residues. Germline V gene data show CDR1 as MRHNA and CDR2 as SNTAGT.